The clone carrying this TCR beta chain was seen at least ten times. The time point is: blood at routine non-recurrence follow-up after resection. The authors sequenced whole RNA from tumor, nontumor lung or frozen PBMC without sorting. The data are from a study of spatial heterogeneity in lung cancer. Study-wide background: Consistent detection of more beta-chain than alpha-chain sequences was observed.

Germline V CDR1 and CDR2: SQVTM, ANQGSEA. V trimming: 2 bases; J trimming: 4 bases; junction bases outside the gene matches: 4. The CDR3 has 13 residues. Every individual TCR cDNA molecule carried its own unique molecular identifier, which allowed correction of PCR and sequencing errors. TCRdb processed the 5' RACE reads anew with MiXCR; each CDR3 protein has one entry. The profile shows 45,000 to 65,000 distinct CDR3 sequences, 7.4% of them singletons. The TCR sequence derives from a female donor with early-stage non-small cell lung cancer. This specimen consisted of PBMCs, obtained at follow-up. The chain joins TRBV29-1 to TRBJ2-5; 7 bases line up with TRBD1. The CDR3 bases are TGCAGCGTTGAATTCACAGGGGTAGAGACCCAGTACTTC. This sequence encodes CSVEFTGVETQYF.